This T cell receptor beta chain derives from a study of shared clonotypes between healthy human individuals. CDR3 size: 15 residues. Trimming removed 6 bases from V and 7 bases from J, with 18 bases in between. Germline lookup yields CDR1 MDHEN and CDR2 SYDVKM. All the donors were Caucasian adults who lived in Nashville, Tennessee. Replicate PCRs from sorted subsets contained 200 ng DNA, which is around 30,000 T cell genomes. Using immunoSEQ multiplex PCR, the repertoire was profiled, and TCRdb retains in-frame clones only, with some absent. Altogether about 2,500,000 clones are present, 90% to 95% being singletons, with the ten largest covering around 0.14%.

The origin of this receptor is a young man in good health. The chain carries TRBV28 and TRBJ1-4; maybe TRBD1 (5 bases). What was sequenced was naive CD4+ T cells sorted from blood. Stated subset: CD45RA+ positively selected. The CDR3 spells CASSQRTKVGEKLFF. The CDR3 DNA is TGTGCCAGCAGCCAACGGACAAAGGTCGGTGAAAAACTGTTTTTT.